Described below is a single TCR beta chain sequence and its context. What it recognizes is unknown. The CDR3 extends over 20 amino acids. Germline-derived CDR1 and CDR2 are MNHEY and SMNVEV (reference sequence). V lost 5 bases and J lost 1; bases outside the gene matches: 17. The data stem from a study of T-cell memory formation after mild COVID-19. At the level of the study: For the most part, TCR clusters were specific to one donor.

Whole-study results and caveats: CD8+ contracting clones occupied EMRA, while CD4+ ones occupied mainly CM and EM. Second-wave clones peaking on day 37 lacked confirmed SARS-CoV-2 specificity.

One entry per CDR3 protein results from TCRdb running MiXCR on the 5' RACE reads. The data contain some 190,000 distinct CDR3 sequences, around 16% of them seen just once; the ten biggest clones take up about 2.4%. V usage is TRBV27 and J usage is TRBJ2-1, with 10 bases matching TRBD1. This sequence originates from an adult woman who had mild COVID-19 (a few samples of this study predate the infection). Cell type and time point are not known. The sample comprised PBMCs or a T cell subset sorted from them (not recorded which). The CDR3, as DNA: TGTGCCAGCAGTCCCCTCGGGACAGGGGAGAGGAGGGAATCCTACAATGAGCAGTTCTTC. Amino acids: CASSPLGTGERRESYNEQFF.